These T cell receptor beta chains were read from a single sample in a study of blood T cell repertoires in COVID-19. The data were produced by immunoSEQ multiplex PCR, yet TCRdb's version contains in-frame clones alone and is incomplete. This table holds a few hundred thousand clones, 80% to 90% found once. The sample comprised PBMCs or T cells enriched from blood (not recorded which). These receptors were collected from a woman aged 45-59 years who had recovered from COVID-19. Both conserved end residues are part of each CDR3. The D gene is left open where the match is weak. Clone size, where shown, is once, few, many, or a class for clones that have expanded.

clone size	V gene	J gene	D gene	CDR3 DNA	CDR3 protein
.	TRBV5-1	TRBJ1-4	.	TGCGCCAGCAGCTCAGGATCAACTAATGAAAAACTGTTTTTT	CASSSGSTNEKLFF
.	TRBV5-1	TRBJ1-1	.	TGCGCCAGCAGCTTCGCAGCGGGGGACACTGAAGCTTTCTTT	CASSFAAGDTEAFF
.	TRBV19	TRBJ1-5	.	TGTGCCAGTAGTACTCCGTTGGCCGCCGGGAGCCAGCCCCAGCATTTT	CASSTPLAAGSQPQHF
few	TRBV19	TRBJ2-2	.	TGTGCCAGTAGTACCCTCCTCAACACCGGGGAGCTGTTTTTT	CASSTLLNTGELFF
.	TRBV2	TRBJ1-4	.	TGTGCCAGCAGTGTCTCACAGGGAGGGACTAATGAAAAACTGTTTTTT	CASSVSQGGTNEKLFF
.	TRBV11-1	TRBJ2-7	TRBD1	TGTGCCAGCAGCCCCCGTGACAGGGGGTCCTACGAGCAGTACTTC	CASSPRDRGSYEQYF
.	TRBV9	TRBJ1-3	TRBD1	TGTGCCAGCAGCGAGGGGGGACAGAGCTCTGGAAACACCATATATTTT	CASSEGGQSSGNTIYF
.	TRBV2	TRBJ1-4	.	TGTGCCAGCAGTGCCGGAAAACTGTTTTTT	CASSAGKLFF
.	TRBV25-1	TRBJ1-3	.	TGTGCCAGCAGTGAACCCGCGTTCTCTGGAAACACCATATATTTT	CASSEPAFSGNTIYF
.	TRBV27	TRBJ2-7	.	TGTGCCAGCAGTCAGGGGATCTCCTACGAGCAGTACTTC	CASSQGISYEQYF